This entry lists 32 T cell receptor beta chains sequenced from one sample in a study of CD8 T cells in Susac syndrome. Random hexamers served to reverse transcribe roughly 0.45 to 1 ug RNA. From the immunoSEQ multiplex PCR reads, TCRdb called clonotypes with MiXCR, one entry per CDR3 protein. The data show 70,000 to 100,000 distinct CDR3 sequences, with approximately 92% seen just once and roughly 0.32% held by the top ten. Input material: CD8+ T cells from PBMCs. These receptor sequences come from a human donor in good health.

The CDR3 sequence: CSARSLGEGTDTQYF. The DNA of the CDR3 is TGCAGTGCTCGATCGCTGGGGGAGGGCACAGATACGCAGTATTTT. The chain links TRBV20-1 to TRBJ2-3; D might be TRBD2 (6 bases). V gave up 5 bases and J gave up 1 base, with 16 bases separating them. This CDR3 is built from 15 residues. Looked up from germline, CDR1 is DFQATT and CDR2 is SNEGSKA (reference sequence).

This sequence joins TRBV6-5 and TRBJ1-5; possible D gene TRBD1, 6 bases. The V end lost 5 bases, the J end lost 6 bases, and 14 bases lay between the germline ends. CDR1 MNHEY and CDR2 SVGAGI come from the germline V gene. CDR3 length: 14 amino acids. The CDR3 DNA sequence: TGTGCCAGCAGTGCTACAGGGTTGGCTCAGCCCCAGCATTTT. Its protein product is CASSATGLAQPQHF.

The count of this clonotype is one. The V gene is TRBV27, the J gene TRBJ1-1; possibly TRBD1 for D (5 bases). The germline V gene has CDR1 MNHEY and CDR2 SMNVEV (reference sequence). The length of the CDR3 is 14 residues. Trimming shortened V by 3 bases and J by 1 base, and 9 bases separated the two germline ends. The CDR3 DNA is TGTGCCAGCAGTTTTGGGGGACCGAACACTGAAGCTTTCTTT. This sequence encodes CASSFGGPNTEAFF.

The J gene is TRBJ1-2, the V gene TRBV5-6; 10 bases are shared with TRBD1. V shed 3 bases, J shed 5 bases, and the junction held 1 base outside the gene matches. The CDR3 sequence is 13 residues long. From germline, CDR1 is SGHDT and CDR2 YYEEEE. The CDR3 is CASSSGQGYGYTF. As DNA, the CDR3 is TGTGCCAGCAGCTCGGGACAGGGGTATGGCTACACCTTC. The variable domain in full, completed from reference TRBV5-6 and TRBJ1-2, reads DAGVTQSPTHLIKTRGQQVTLRCSPKSGHDTVSWYQQALGQGPQFIFQYYEEEERQRGNFPDRFSGHQFPNYSSELNVNALLLGDSALYLCASSSGQGYGYTFGSGTRLTVV.

The chain carries TRBV19 and TRBJ1-1; maybe TRBD1 (6 bases). This CDR3 region has 14 residues. Germline CDR1 reads LNHDA; CDR2 reads SQIVND (reference sequence). Trimming shortened V by 7 bases and J by 7 bases, and 19 bases separated the two germline ends. The CDR3 sequence: CASKDGQHRDEAFF. CDR3 nucleotide sequence: TGTGCCAGTAAGGACGGACAGCACCGTGATGAAGCTTTCTTT.

The CDR3 sequence is CSVEVGSGNTIYF. The DNA for the CDR3 is TGCAGCGTTGAAGTGGGTTCCGGAAACACCATATATTTT. The V gene is TRBV29-1, the J gene TRBJ1-3; D is uncertain. The germline CDR1 and CDR2 sequences are SQVTM and ANQGSEA. The CDR3 extends over 13 amino acids. V lost 1 base, J lost 4 bases, and 8 bases lay in between.

CDR3: CATSVYGNTIYF. DNA for the CDR3: TGTGCCACCAGCGTCTATGGAAACACCATATATTTT. The chain joins TRBV15 to TRBJ1-3; D call uncertain. Per germline, CDR1 LNHNV and CDR2 YYDKDF (reference sequence). V lost 5 bases to trimming and J lost 3 bases, with 5 bases between them. The CDR3 has 12 amino acids. Full variable domain (remainder filled in from reference TRBV15 and TRBJ1-3): DAMVIQNPRYQVTQFGKPVTLSCSQTLNHNVMYWYQQKSSQAPKLLFHYYDKDFNNEADTPDNFQSRRPNTSFCFLDIRSPGLGDTAMYLCATSVYGNTIYFGEGSWLTVV.

V and J are TRBV4-2 and TRBJ2-3; 8 positions agree with TRBD2. V dropped 4 bases and J dropped 1; count of bases not matched to a gene: 4. The CDR3 extends over 15 amino acids. Germline loops: CDR1 LGHNA, CDR2 YNFKEQ. The CDR3 nucleotides read TGTGCCAGCAGCCCGACTAGCGCCGGCACAGATACGCAGTATTTT. This codes for CASSPTSAGTDTQYF.

This chain connects TRBV7-9 to TRBJ2-3, with D uncertain. The CDR3 has 15 amino acids. V lost 6 bases and J lost 6, with 19 bases in between. The germline V gene encodes CDR1 SEHNR and CDR2 FQNEAQ (reference sequence). For the CDR3, the DNA is TGTGCCAGCAGTTCTGGCTTGGGATCTCAGGATACGCAGTATTTT. Its protein product is CASSSGLGSQDTQYF.

The CDR3 DNA is TGTGCCAGCAGCCAAGATTCCACCGGGGAGCTGTTTTTT. It translates to CASSQDSTGELFF. The V and J genes are TRBV3-1 and TRBJ2-2; D call uncertain. This CDR3 region has 13 residues. Germline CDR1 and CDR2: LGHDT and YNNKEL (reference sequence). Trimming cost V 0 bases and J 4 bases, with 3 bases left between them.

This clonotype appeared a single time. V is TRBV29-1 and J is TRBJ1-5; D remains unclear. The germline gives CDR1 SQVTM, CDR2 ANQGSEA. CDR3 length: 16 residues. V lost 0 bases and J lost 3, with 15 bases in between. CDR3 sequence reads: CSVEDISGFLNQPQHF. The CDR3 DNA reads TGCAGCGTTGAAGATATTAGCGGCTTTCTCAATCAGCCCCAGCATTTT.

This chain joins TRBV12-3 or TRBV12-4 and TRBJ2-7; no reliable D call. The CDR3 spans 17 residues. Trimming left V 0 bases short and J 0 bases short, with 15 bases between. The chain's CDR3 is CASSLAIPTASSYEQYF. The CDR3, as DNA: TGTGCCAGCAGTTTAGCGATCCCGACGGCTAGCTCCTACGAGCAGTACTTC.

The V call is TRBV20-1, the J call TRBJ2-6, with D unresolved. CDR1 DFQATT and CDR2 SNEGSKA come from the germline V gene (reference sequence). V was pared by 6 bases and J by 1 base, with 10 bases between. The length of the CDR3 is 14 residues. CDR3 residues: CSAPATSGANVLTF. For the CDR3, the DNA is TGCAGTGCCCCAGCCACTTCTGGGGCCAACGTCCTGACTTTC.

This chain's CDR3 is CASGPLGESTDTQYF. Written as DNA, the CDR3 is TGTGCCAGCGGCCCCTTAGGGGAGAGCACAGATACGCAGTATTTT. This rearrangement joins TRBV6-5 to TRBJ2-3; D may match TRBD1 or TRBD2 (5 bases each). Trimming shortened V by 8 bases and J by 0 bases, and 15 bases separated the two germline ends. From germline, CDR1 is MNHEY and CDR2 SVGAGI. This CDR3 comprises 15 residues.

The chain links TRBV7-9 to TRBJ2-6; D gene ambiguous. V was trimmed by 6 bases and J by 0 bases, leaving 15 bases between them. The CDR3 loop spans 17 amino acids. Germline CDR1 reads SEHNR; CDR2 reads FQNEAQ (reference sequence). Here the CDR3 reads CASRTLGTVSGANVLTF. DNA of the CDR3: TGTGCCAGCAGAACCTTAGGAACGGTCTCTGGGGCCAACGTCCTGACTTTC. Full variable domain (missing parts from reference TRBV7-9 and TRBJ2-6): DTGVSQNPRHKITKRGQNVTFRCDPISEHNRLYWYRQTLGQGPEFLTYFQNEAQLEKSRLLSDRFSAERPKGSFSTLEIQRTEQGDSAMYLCASRTLGTVSGANVLTFGAGSRLTVL.

The chain links TRBV27 to TRBJ1-5, with a tentative D call TRBD1 (6 bases). CDR1 MNHEY and CDR2 SMNVEV come from the germline V gene (reference sequence). V gave up 4 bases and J gave up 4 bases, with 14 bases separating them. The CDR3 spans 15 residues. CDR3 residues: CASSWGRGGNQPQHF. CDR3 DNA: TGTGCCAGCAGTTGGGGGCGGGGCGGTAATCAGCCCCAGCATTTT.

The chain carries TRBV15 and TRBJ2-7, with D tentatively TRBD1 (6 bases). V lost 0 bases to trimming and J lost 5 bases, with 11 bases between them. The CDR3 sequence is 14 residues long. CDR1 LNHNV and CDR2 YYDKDF come from the germline V gene (reference sequence). In DNA form, the CDR3 reads TGTGCCACCAGCAGAGATCGCAGGGGTCACGAGCAGTACTTC. Amino acids: CATSRDRRGHEQYF.

This sequence joins TRBV6-5 and TRBJ2-3, with 11 bases aligning to TRBD2. Germline V CDR1 and CDR2: MNHEY, SVGAGI. The CDR3 covers 15 residues. Trimming removed 2 bases from V and 4 bases from J; junction bases left unmatched: 2. The CDR3 here is CASSYVSGGADTQYF. The CDR3 region has the DNA TGTGCCAGCAGTTACGTTAGCGGGGGGGCAGATACGCAGTATTTT.

The rearrangement links TRBV30 to TRBJ2-7, with D perhaps being TRBD1 or TRBD2 (5 bases each). CDR3 length equals 13 residues. Germline V gene data show CDR1 as GTSNPN and CDR2 as SVGIG (reference sequence). Trimming removed 3 bases at V and 5 bases at J, with 14 bases between. CDR3 in amino acids: CAWSWGFINEQYF. Here the CDR3 DNA reads TGTGCCTGGAGCTGGGGGTTCATCAACGAGCAGTACTTC.

The chain is built from TRBV2 and TRBJ1-2, with a weak D call TRBD1 (5 bases). V lost 6 bases, J lost 3 bases, and 11 bases lay in between. CDR3 length: 13 amino acids. Looked up from germline, CDR1 is SNHLY and CDR2 is FYNNEI. The CDR3 DNA is TGTGCCAGCAGCGACAGCTTCCACTATGGCTACACCTTC. Its protein is CASSDSFHYGYTF.

V gene TRBV7-8 combines with J gene TRBJ2-7; tentative D call: TRBD2 (7 bases). Per the germline V gene, CDR1 is SGHVS and CDR2 is FQNEAQ. This CDR3 comprises 14 residues. V dropped 3 bases and J dropped 6 bases, with 15 bases sitting between them. The CDR3 DNA is TGTGCCAGCAGCTTGGGGGCGGGGGTCCTCGAGCAGTACTTC. Translating it yields CASSLGAGVLEQYF.

The chain uses TRBV30 and TRBJ1-2, with TRBD1 identical over 10 bases. The CDR3 is 12 amino acids. Germline loops: CDR1 GTSNPN, CDR2 SVGIG (reference sequence). V trimming: 5 bases; J trimming: 6 bases; junction bases outside the gene matches: 3. CDR3 in amino acids: CAWADRGDGYTF. CDR3 coding DNA: TGTGCCTGGGCGGACAGGGGGGATGGCTACACCTTC. The full variable domain, its missing parts supplied by reference TRBV30 and TRBJ1-2, is SQTIHQWPATLVQPVGSPLSLECTVEGTSNPNLYWYRQAAGRGLQLLFYSVGIGQISSEVPQNLSASRPQDRQFILSSKKLLLSDSGFYLCAWADRGDGYTFGSGTRLTVV.

CDR3 protein: CASSPGGITDTQYF. CDR3 nucleotide sequence: TGTGCCAGCAGCCCCGGGGGAATCACAGATACGCAGTATTTT. This chain links TRBV5-4 with TRBJ2-3, with D maybe TRBD2 (6 bases). V was cut by 4 bases and J by 2 bases, with 11 bases left in between. Germline V CDR1 and CDR2: SGHNT, YYREEE (reference sequence). This CDR3 comprises 14 residues.

This sequence joins TRBV15 and TRBJ2-3, with 8 bases lining up with TRBD2. The germline V gene encodes CDR1 LNHNV and CDR2 YYDKDF (reference sequence). The J segment lost 0 bases and the V segment lost 4 bases, leaving 9 bases of the junction unmatched. This CDR3 is 17 amino acids long. The CDR3 DNA follows: TGTGCCACCAGCATATACGGGGCGGGAGGTAGCACAGATACGCAGTATTTT. Residues: CATSIYGAGGSTDTQYF.

V gene TRBV3-1 combines with J gene TRBJ2-1, with D uncertain. CDR1 is LGHDT and CDR2 is YNNKEL in the germline V gene (reference sequence). The V end was cut by 1 base, the J end by 3 bases, with 7 bases between. This CDR3 spans 14 amino acids. In nucleotides, the CDR3 is TGTGCCAGCAGCCAAGGTCCCAACTACAATGAGCAGTTCTTC. Its protein product is CASSQGPNYNEQFF.

This clonotype was detected only once. CDR3 sequence (DNA): TGTGCCAGCGCCTTCCGGACAGGGTGGACTGAAGCTTTCTTT. This codes for CASAFRTGWTEAFF. This chain connects TRBV6-2 or TRBV6-3 to TRBJ1-1; 8 nucleotides align to TRBD1. The CDR3 has 14 amino acids. Per germline, CDR1 MNHEY and CDR2 SVGEGT. The J segment lost 5 bases and the V segment lost 8 bases, leaving 10 bases of the junction unmatched.

The rearrangement uses TRBV13 and TRBJ1-2; D not resolved. This CDR3 has 15 residues. The germline CDR1 and CDR2 sequences are PRHDT and FYEKMQ (reference sequence). Trimming took off 1 base at V and 2 bases at J, with 11 bases between the two ends. CDR3 nucleotides: TGTGCCAGCAGCTTAGAAGACCTCACGAACTATGGCTACACCTTC. It is translated as CASSLEDLTNYGYTF.

J is TRBJ2-5 and V is TRBV11-2; the match to TRBD2 covers 11 bases. The germline gives CDR1 SGHAT, CDR2 FQNNGV. The CDR3 loop spans 14 amino acids. V shed 4 bases, J shed 7 bases, and the junction held 5 bases outside the gene matches. CDR3 sequence: CASSSQLAGVTQYF. CDR3 coding DNA: TGTGCCAGCAGCTCCCAACTAGCGGGGGTGACCCAGTACTTC. The whole variable domain, remainder taken from reference TRBV11-2 and TRBJ2-5, is EAGVAQSPRYKIIEKRQSVAFWCNPISGHATLYWYQQILGQGPKLLIQFQNNGVVDDSQLPKDRFSAERLKGVDSTLKIQPAKLEDSAVYLCASSSQLAGVTQYFGPGTRLLVL.

The chain uses TRBV7-7 and TRBJ2-2, with 7 nucleotides matching TRBD2. The germline CDR1 and CDR2 sequences are SSHAT and FNYEAQ (reference sequence). Losses at the gene ends were 10 bases for V and 5 bases for J; bases not matched to a gene: 10. The CDR3 contains 14 residues. CDR3 sequence (DNA): TGTGCCACCCTCTCCGGGGGAGGGACCGGGGAGCTGTTTTTT. Its protein is CATLSGGGTGELFF.

The chain uses TRBV27 and TRBJ1-5; TRBD1 might be the D (5 bases). CDR3 length equals 15 residues. Germline V gene sequence: CDR1 MNHEY, CDR2 SMNVEV (reference sequence). V was trimmed by 3 bases and J by 1 base, leaving 10 bases between them. The CDR3 is CASSFVGGSNQPQHF. In DNA, the CDR3 is TGTGCCAGCAGTTTCGTTGGGGGAAGCAATCAGCCCCAGCATTTT.

This chain connects TRBV12-3 or TRBV12-4 to TRBJ2-7; D perhaps matches TRBD2 (6 bases). This CDR3 spans 15 amino acids. With 6 bases removed from V and 5 bases from J, the gap between germline ends came to 20 bases. The DNA of the CDR3 is TGTGCCAGCAGCCTAGCTGGCCTGCGGGGCCACGAGCAGTACTTC. Translated: CASSLAGLRGHEQYF.

A note on this clonotype: The junction does not match germline at one end; this may be a read error. The chain recombines TRBV2 with TRBJ1-1; D remains ambiguous. This CDR3 comprises 14 residues. Germline values: CDR1 SNHLY, CDR2 FYNNEI. CDR3 sequence: CASSEVRSNTEAFF. Here the CDR3 DNA reads TGTGCCAGCAGCGAAGTACGGTCGAACACTGAAGCTTTCTTT.